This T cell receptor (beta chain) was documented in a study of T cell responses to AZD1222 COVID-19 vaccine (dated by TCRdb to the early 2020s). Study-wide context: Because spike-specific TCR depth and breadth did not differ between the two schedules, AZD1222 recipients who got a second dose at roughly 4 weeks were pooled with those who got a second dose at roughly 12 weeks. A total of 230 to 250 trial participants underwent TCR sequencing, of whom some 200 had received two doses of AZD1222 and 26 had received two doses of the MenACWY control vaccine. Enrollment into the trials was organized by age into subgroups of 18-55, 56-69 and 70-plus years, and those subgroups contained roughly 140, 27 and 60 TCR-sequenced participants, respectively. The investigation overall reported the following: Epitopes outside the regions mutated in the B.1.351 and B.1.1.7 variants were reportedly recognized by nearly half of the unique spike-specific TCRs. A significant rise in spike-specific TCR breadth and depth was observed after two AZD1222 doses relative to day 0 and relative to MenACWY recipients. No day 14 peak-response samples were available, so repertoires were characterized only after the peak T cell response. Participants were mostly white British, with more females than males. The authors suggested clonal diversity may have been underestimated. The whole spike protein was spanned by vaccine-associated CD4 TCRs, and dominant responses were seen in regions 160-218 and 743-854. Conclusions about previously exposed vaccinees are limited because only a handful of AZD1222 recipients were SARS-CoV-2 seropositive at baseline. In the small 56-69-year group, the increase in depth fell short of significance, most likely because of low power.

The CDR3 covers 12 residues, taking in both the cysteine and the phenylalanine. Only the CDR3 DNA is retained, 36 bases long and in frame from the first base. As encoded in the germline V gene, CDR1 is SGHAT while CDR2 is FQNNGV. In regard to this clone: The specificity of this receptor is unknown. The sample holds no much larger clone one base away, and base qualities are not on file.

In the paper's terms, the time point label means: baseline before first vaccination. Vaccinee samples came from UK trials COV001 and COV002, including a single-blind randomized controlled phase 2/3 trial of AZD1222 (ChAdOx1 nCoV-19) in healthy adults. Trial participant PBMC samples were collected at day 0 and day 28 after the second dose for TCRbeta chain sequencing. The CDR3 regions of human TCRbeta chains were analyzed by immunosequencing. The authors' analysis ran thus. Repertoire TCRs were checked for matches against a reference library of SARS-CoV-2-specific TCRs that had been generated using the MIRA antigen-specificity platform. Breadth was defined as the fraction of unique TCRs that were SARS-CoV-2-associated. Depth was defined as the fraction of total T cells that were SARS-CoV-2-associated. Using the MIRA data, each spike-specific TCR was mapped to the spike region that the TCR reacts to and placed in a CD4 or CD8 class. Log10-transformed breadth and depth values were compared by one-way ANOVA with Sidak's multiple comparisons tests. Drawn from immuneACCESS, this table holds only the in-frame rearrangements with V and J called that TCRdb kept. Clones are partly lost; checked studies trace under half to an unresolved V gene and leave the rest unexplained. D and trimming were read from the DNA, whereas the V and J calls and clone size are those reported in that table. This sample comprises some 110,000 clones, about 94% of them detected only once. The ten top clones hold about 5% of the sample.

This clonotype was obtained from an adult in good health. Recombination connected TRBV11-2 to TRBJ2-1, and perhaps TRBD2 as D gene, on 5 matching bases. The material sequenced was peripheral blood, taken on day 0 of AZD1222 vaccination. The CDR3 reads CANGGSYNEQFF. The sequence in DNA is TGTGCAAATGGAGGCTCTTACAATGAGCAGTTCTTC.